Following are 25 T cell receptor beta chains from one sample sequenced in a study of beta chain features in type 1 diabetes (dated by TCRdb to 2016 to 2018). Receptor amplification or capture employed the immunoSEQ multiplex PCR assay. The entire amount of isolated RNA was reverse transcribed using the High Capacity cDNA Reverse Transcription Kit, so the sequenced TCRB transcripts were expressed ones. Entries here come from immuneACCESS through TCRdb and include only in-frame sequences with V and J called. Some clones fail to appear in such tables; in the studies checked, an unresolved V gene covers under half of the shortfall, and the cause of the remainder is unknown. The sample contains 900,000 or so clones, about 17% of them found a single time. The ten top clones hold 0.02% to 0.025% of the sample. The material sequenced was naive CD4+ T cells from blood. What this sample's cell subset or site label stands for: true naive CD4+ T cells. Receptors originate from a woman between 18 and 29 years old in good health.

This clone was counted a few times. The rearrangement uses TRBV18 and TRBJ2-1, with 9 bases aligning to TRBD1. With V trimmed by 6 bases and J by 6 bases, 6 bases remained unmatched. The CDR3 is 14 amino acids. Looked up from germline, CDR1 is KGHSH and CDR2 is LQKENI. The CDR3 protein is CASSPGDRANEQFF. The CDR3 DNA sequence: TGTGCCAGCTCTCCCGGGGACAGGGCCAATGAGCAGTTCTTC.

The genes are TRBV19 and TRBJ2-1; 11 nucleotides match TRBD2. The length of the CDR3 is 16 residues. Trimming removed 6 bases from V and 7 bases from J; junction bases left unmatched: 11. Germline V gene lookup returns CDR1 LNHDA and CDR2 SQIVND (reference sequence). The CDR3 is CASSPRGTSGRNEQFF. Written as DNA, the CDR3 is TGTGCCAGTAGCCCCCGAGGGACTAGCGGTCGTAATGAGCAGTTCTTC.

This clone was picked up a small number of times. This rearrangement joins TRBV5-4 to TRBJ2-2; 7 bases match TRBD2. This CDR3 is built from 17 residues. Germline values: CDR1 SGHNT, CDR2 YYREEE (reference sequence). The V and J ends lost 4 bases and 0 bases, in that order; junction bases with no gene match: 9. The CDR3 reads CASSPFAGASNTGELFF. CDR3 bases: TGTGCCAGCAGCCCCTTTGCGGGAGCCTCGAACACCGGGGAGCTGTTTTTT. Looking up the rest from reference TRBV5-4 and TRBJ2-2 gives the full variable domain: ETGVTQSPTHLIKTRGQQVTLRCSSQSGHNTVSWYQQALGQGPQFIFQYYREEENGRGNFPPRFSGLQFPNYSSELNVNALELDDSALYLCASSPFAGASNTGELFFGEGSRLTVL.

This clone was seen a few times. The rearrangement links TRBV27 to TRBJ2-1; D is uncertain. V lost 3 bases and J lost 9, with 15 bases in between. This CDR3 has 14 residues. Per the germline V gene, CDR1 is MNHEY and CDR2 is SMNVEV (reference sequence). Written as DNA, the CDR3 is TGTGCCAGCAGTTTTCTCCTTGTTTCTGGTGAGCAGTTCTTC. It codes for CASSFLLVSGEQFF.

The gene calls are TRBV28 and TRBJ1-2; no clear D. Germline assignment: CDR1 MDHEN and CDR2 SYDVKM. The CDR3 sequence is 14 residues long. Trimming stripped 6 bases from V and 1 base from J, with 12 bases between. In DNA, the CDR3 is TGTGCCAGCAGCTCACGGAATCTTAACTATGGCTACACCTTC. Translating it yields CASSSRNLNYGYTF.

The rearrangement joins TRBV5-6 to TRBJ1-2; a possible D gene is TRBD1 (5 bases). Germline V lookup: CDR1 SGHDT, CDR2 YYEEEE. V gave up 4 bases and J gave up 4 bases, with 17 bases separating them. The CDR3 extends over 15 amino acids. The CDR3 nucleotides read TGTGCCAGCAGCCCACGAGGTGGACACCGCTATGGCTACACCTTC. Translated: CASSPRGGHRYGYTF.

This clone occurred a few times. The genes are TRBV15 and TRBJ2-7; maybe TRBD1 (6 bases). Germline V CDR1 and CDR2: LNHNV, YYDKDF (reference sequence). Trimming pared 2 bases from V and 5 bases from J, leaving 16 bases between. This CDR3 has 15 amino acids. The CDR3: CATSRSKQGYDEQYF. DNA of the CDR3: TGTGCCACCAGCAGATCAAAACAGGGTTACGACGAGCAGTACTTC.

This chain links TRBV29-1 with TRBJ2-3, with D possibly TRBD1 on 6 matching bases. CDR3 length equals 12 residues. Trimming cost V 7 bases and J 3 bases, with 11 bases left between them. Germline lookup yields CDR1 SQVTM and CDR2 ANQGSEA. CDR3 nucleotides: TGCAGCGGGACAGTGGAGACAGATACGCAGTATTTT. It yields the protein CSGTVETDTQYF.

This chain joins TRBV19 and TRBJ1-4; no reliable D call. V lost 4 bases, J lost 0 bases, and 18 bases lay in between. The V gene's germline CDR1 is LNHDA and CDR2 SQIVND (reference sequence). This CDR3 has 18 amino acids. CDR3 protein: CASSTAGRLRATNEKLFF. CDR3 DNA: TGTGCCAGTAGTACGGCCGGGAGACTTCGAGCAACTAATGAAAAACTGTTTTTT.

V usage is TRBV5-4 and J usage is TRBJ2-7; the D gene is possibly TRBD1 (6 bases). There are 13 residues in the CDR3. Germline values: CDR1 SGHNT, CDR2 YYREEE (reference sequence). V lost 3 bases and J lost 5, with 12 bases in between. Here the CDR3 reads CASSSRGTDEQYF. For the CDR3, the DNA is TGTGCCAGCAGCTCCAGGGGAACCGACGAGCAGTACTTC. The variable domain in full, with the rest retrieved from reference TRBV5-4 and TRBJ2-7, is ETGVTQSPTHLIKTRGQQVTLRCSSQSGHNTVSWYQQALGQGPQFIFQYYREEENGRGNFPPRFSGLQFPNYSSELNVNALELDDSALYLCASSSRGTDEQYFGPGTRLTVT.

The chain recombines TRBV19 with TRBJ2-7; the D gene is possibly TRBD1 (5 bases). The ends were cut back, 6 bases at V and 1 base at J, with 10 bases in the middle. Germline-derived CDR1 and CDR2 are LNHDA and SQIVND (reference sequence). The CDR3 is 13 amino acids. The CDR3 is CASRARASYEQYF. The CDR3 DNA is TGTGCCAGTAGAGCCAGGGCTTCCTACGAGCAGTACTTC. The whole variable domain, remainder taken from reference TRBV19 and TRBJ2-7, is DGGITQSPKYLFRKEGQNVTLSCEQNLNHDAMYWYRQDPGQGLRLIYYSQIVNDFQKGDIAEGYSVSREKKESFPLTVTSAQKNPTAFYLCASRARASYEQYFGPGTRLTVT.

The rearrangement uses TRBV7-9 and TRBJ1-2, with D possibly TRBD1 on 6 matching bases. CDR3 size: 15 residues. V was trimmed by 0 bases and J by 6 bases, leaving 14 bases between them. The germline V gene has CDR1 SEHNR and CDR2 FQNEAQ (reference sequence). In DNA form, the CDR3 reads TGTGCCAGCAGCTTAGCGGGACACCTTAGCCATGGCTACACCTTC. This codes for CASSLAGHLSHGYTF.

V is TRBV27 and J is TRBJ1-3; D might be TRBD1 (6 bases). V shed 5 bases and J shed 8 bases, with 28 bases lying between them. This CDR3 contains 18 residues. Germline CDR1 and CDR2: MNHEY and SMNVEV (reference sequence). The CDR3 reads CASSHYTLEGHRVYTIYF. The DNA for the CDR3 is TGTGCCAGCAGTCATTATACCCTCGAAGGGCACAGGGTATACACCATATATTTT.

The sample holds a few counts of this clone. The chain recombines TRBV28 with TRBJ2-3, with unresolved D. This CDR3 contains 12 residues. From germline, CDR1 is MDHEN and CDR2 SYDVKM. Deletions cut 8 bases from V and 5 bases from J, with 11 bases between. The CDR3 loop is CASQTPLDTQYF. Here the CDR3 DNA reads TGTGCCAGCCAGACCCCGTTAGATACGCAGTATTTT.

This clone was counted between two and nine times. Germline is not matched at one junction end, which may reflect a read error. The V call is TRBV2, the J call TRBJ2-1; 9 nucleotides match TRBD1. Per germline, CDR1 SNHLY and CDR2 FYNNEI. The CDR3 is 18 amino acids. CDR3 sequence: CAGSEGQGIPSVYNEQFF. DNA for the CDR3: TGTGCCGGCAGTGAGGGACAGGGTATACCCTCTGTGTACAATGAGCAGTTCTTC.

This clone was found a few times. This chain connects TRBV28 to TRBJ2-7, with D possibly matching TRBD1 (6 bases). The CDR3 consists of 15 residues. V lost 8 bases and J 2 bases, leaving 19 bases between the germline ends. CDR1 and CDR2 from the germline V gene are MDHEN and SYDVKM. This CDR3 reads CASGGSWTGPYEQYF. DNA for the CDR3: TGTGCCAGCGGGGGCTCGTGGACGGGACCCTACGAGCAGTACTTC.

This clone was seen a handful of times. The gene calls are TRBV2 and TRBJ1-5; TRBD1 is a possible D gene (6 bases). The CDR3 totals 15 residues. Trimming took 5 bases from V and 4 from J, leaving 15 bases between them. Germline assignment: CDR1 SNHLY and CDR2 FYNNEI. This chain's CDR3 is CASSYETGVNQPQHF. CDR3 nucleotide sequence: TGTGCCAGCAGTTATGAGACAGGAGTGAATCAGCCCCAGCATTTT.

This chain uses TRBV6-5 with TRBJ2-5; D is perhaps TRBD1 or TRBD2 (5 bases each). This CDR3 is 15 amino acids long. The germline V gene encodes CDR1 MNHEY and CDR2 SVGAGI. The V gene lost 11 bases and the J gene lost 4 bases, with 23 bases spanning the gap. The CDR3 reads CALATGAWTRETQYF. DNA of the CDR3: TGTGCCCTAGCTACCGGGGCCTGGACACGAGAGACCCAGTACTTC.

In its sample, this clone was seen a few times. This sequence joins TRBV29-1 and TRBJ1-1; possibly TRBD1 for D (5 bases). With 3 bases removed from V and 1 base from J, the gap between germline ends came to 9 bases. Germline V gives CDR1 SQVTM, CDR2 ANQGSEA. The CDR3 runs to 13 residues. The CDR3 nucleotides are TGCAGCGTTGATGAACAGGCGAACACTGAAGCTTTCTTT. As protein: CSVDEQANTEAFF.

This clone was found a few times. The chain joins TRBV9 to TRBJ2-7; TRBD2 is a possible D gene (6 bases). The CDR3 runs to 13 residues. The V gene's germline CDR1 is SGDLS and CDR2 YYNGEE. V lost 4 bases to trimming and J lost 12 bases, with 20 bases between them. CDR3 DNA: TGTGCCAGCAGCTCCCGGCTGGCGGGAACCCTGTACTTC. As protein: CASSSRLAGTLYF.

This clone was detected a few times. The chain has TRBV27 and TRBJ2-1; D may be TRBD1 (6 bases). Trimming stripped 0 bases from V and 13 bases from J, with 16 bases between. The CDR3 spans 14 residues. CDR1 is MNHEY and CDR2 is SMNVEV in the germline V gene (reference sequence). In DNA, the CDR3 is TGTGCCAGCAGTTTATCGACCCCTGGGGGCAATCAGTTCTTC. Residues: CASSLSTPGGNQFF.

The chain combines TRBV28 with TRBJ2-1; the match to TRBD2 covers 7 bases. The ends lost 8 bases at V and 4 bases at J; junction bases unmatched: 5. Germline V gene lookup returns CDR1 MDHEN and CDR2 SYDVKM. CDR3 length: 13 residues. The CDR3 here is CASGTTNYNEQFF. The CDR3 DNA is TGTGCCAGCGGGACTACAAATTACAATGAGCAGTTCTTC.

The V gene is TRBV4-2, the J gene TRBJ2-7, with 9 bases fitting TRBD2. V dropped 1 base and J dropped 0; count of bases not matched to a gene: 4. The V gene's germline CDR1 is LGHNA and CDR2 YNFKEQ. This CDR3 is built from 16 residues. CDR3 sequence (DNA): TGTGCCAGCAGCCAAGCCGATAGCGGGAGCTCCTACGAGCAGTACTTC. Translation gives CASSQADSGSSYEQYF.

For this clone: Different DNA sequences within this sample yield the same CDR3. The chain combines TRBV5-1 with TRBJ1-1, with 7 bases aligning to TRBD1. The CDR3 length is 14 residues. Trimming removed 4 bases from V and 1 base from J; junction bases left unmatched: 4. The germline gives CDR1 SGHRS, CDR2 YFSETQ. The CDR3 is CASSLRQGNTEAFF. The DNA of the CDR3 is TGCGCCAGCAGCCTCCGACAGGGGAACACTGAAGCTTTCTTT.

The chain combines TRBV28 with TRBJ2-3, with 9 nucleotides matching TRBD2. J was trimmed by 4 bases and V by 2 bases; bases with no gene match: 4. The length of the CDR3 is 15 residues. Germline V lookup: CDR1 MDHEN, CDR2 SYDVKM. For the CDR3, the DNA is TGTGCCAGCAGTTTAGGCGGGAGGGGGTCAGATACGCAGTATTTT. It specifies CASSLGGRGSDTQYF.